The 9 T cell receptor beta chains presented below share a single source sample, sequenced in a study of blood T cells in healthy people across ages. Combining a sample-barcoded 5' primer with a J-beta primer mix, a second PCR ran for roughly 7 to 12 cycles. MiXCR was run by TCRdb on the 5' RACE reads, yielding one entry per CDR3 protein. The sample has around 900,000 distinct CDR3 sequences, less than 35% seen once. Sample: blood. Receptors were obtained from a woman older than 75 in good health.

This clonotype was picked up many times. This chain joins TRBV9 and TRBJ2-1; D is possibly TRBD2 (7 bases). This CDR3 comprises 17 residues. CDR1 SGDLS and CDR2 YYNGEE come from the germline V gene. V was trimmed by 4 bases and J by 5 bases, leaving 22 bases between them. CDR3 in DNA: TGTGCCAGCAGCCCCATGGGGGGGGCCTATCCCCACAATGAGCAGTTCTTC. It yields the protein CASSPMGGAYPHNEQFF. Looking up the rest from reference TRBV9 and TRBJ2-1 gives the full variable domain: DSGVTQTPKHLITATGQRVTLRCSPRSGDLSVYWYQQSLDQGLQFLIQYYNGEERAKGNILERFSAQQFPDLHSELNLSSLELGDSALYFCASSPMGGAYPHNEQFFGPGTRLTVL.

This clonotype was detected many times. The rearrangement links TRBV11-2 to TRBJ2-7; TRBD1 agrees at 8 bases. After removal of 1 base from V and 3 bases from J, the junction contained 11 bases not matched to a gene. Per germline, CDR1 SGHAT and CDR2 FQNNGV. The CDR3 length is 17 residues. This CDR3 reads CASSLAVPRQGSYEQYF. The CDR3, as DNA: TGTGCCAGCAGCTTAGCGGTCCCTCGACAGGGGAGCTACGAGCAGTACTTC.

The sample holds many counts of this clonotype. This chain uses TRBV20-1 with TRBJ2-5; D perhaps matches TRBD2 (6 bases). The germline V gene has CDR1 DFQATT and CDR2 SNEGSKA (reference sequence). V was trimmed by 6 bases and J by 1 base, leaving 18 bases between them. The CDR3 runs to 15 residues. The CDR3 protein is CSANDPAGTQETQYF. In DNA form, the CDR3 reads TGCAGTGCAAACGATCCGGCGGGGACCCAAGAGACCCAGTACTTC.

This chain joins TRBV7-2 and TRBJ2-5; TRBD2 matches 7 bases. Germline assignment: CDR1 SGHTA and CDR2 FQGNSA. V shed 7 bases, J shed 7 bases, and the junction held 12 bases outside the gene matches. The CDR3 loop spans 14 amino acids. The DNA of the CDR3 is TGTACCAGCAACCCCACCGGGACTACGCCGACCCAGTACTTC. Translating gives CTSNPTGTTPTQYF.

The chain links TRBV20-1 to TRBJ1-6; D perhaps matches TRBD1 (6 bases). Trimming took off 5 bases at V and 13 bases at J, with 21 bases between the two ends. Germline V lookup: CDR1 DFQATT, CDR2 SNEGSKA (reference sequence). This CDR3 is 14 amino acids long. CDR3 sequence (DNA): TGCAGTGCTGGGCCTCAGGGGTCCACTTCGCCCCTCCACTTT. Encoded protein: CSAGPQGSTSPLHF.

Many counts were recorded for this clonotype. The chain employs TRBV2 and TRBJ2-4; 14 bases agree with TRBD2. This CDR3 comprises 17 residues. Germline CDR1 SNHLY, CDR2 FYNNEI. V shed 6 bases and J 0 bases; nucleotides not matched to a gene: 4. Here the CDR3 reads CASSGTSGGLAKNIQYF. The CDR3, as DNA: TGTGCCAGCAGCGGGACTAGCGGGGGCCTAGCCAAAAACATTCAGTACTTC. The entire variable domain, with the rest obtained from reference TRBV2 and TRBJ2-4, is as follows: EPEVTQTPSHQVTQMGQEVILRCVPISNHLYFYWYRQILGQKVEFLVSFYNNEISEKSEIFDDQFSVERPDGSNFTLKIRSTKLEDSAMYFCASSGTSGGLAKNIQYFGAGTRLSVL.

This sequence joins TRBV7-2 and TRBJ2-7; 11 nucleotides agree with TRBD2. The V gene's germline CDR1 is SGHTA and CDR2 FQGNSA. Trimming took 5 bases from V and 5 from J; bases not matched to a gene: 14. This CDR3 has 17 residues. DNA for the CDR3: TGTGCCAGCAGCAGAGGTGGTATAGCGGGGGGGCGGAACGAGCAGTACTTC. Amino acids: CASSRGGIAGGRNEQYF.

This clonotype was seen ten or more times. This sequence joins TRBV7-2 and TRBJ2-3, with D hard to call. This CDR3 spans 14 amino acids. Trimming took 3 bases from V and 6 from J, leaving 13 bases between them. Germline CDR1 is SGHTA and CDR2 is FQGNSA. The CDR3 DNA reads TGTGCCAGCAGCTTCTCCCGATCTGGGGATACGCAGTATTTT. This encodes CASSFSRSGDTQYF.

This clonotype was found a few times. The chain has TRBV5-4 and TRBJ2-3, with TRBD1 matching 9 bases. CDR3 size: 16 residues. The ends lost 3 bases at V and 4 bases at J; junction bases unmatched: 9. Germline assignment: CDR1 SGHNT and CDR2 YYREEE (reference sequence). The CDR3 coding sequence is TGTGCCAGCAGCTCCAAGGGACAGGGTTTGCCAGATACGCAGTATTTT. It is translated as CASSSKGQGLPDTQYF.